The clone carrying this T cell receptor (beta chain) was found many times. Combining iRepertoire HTBI primers with Arm-PCR of CDR3 regions, the authors built TCR beta libraries. TCRdb itself ran the multiplex PCR reads through MiXCR, one entry per CDR3 protein. The profile covers roughly 500,000 distinct CDR3 sequences, with 13% appearing a single time and roughly 10% taken by the ten largest. Regarding time point: newly diagnosed GD, antithyroid drugs for less than 3 months. PBMC-extracted RNA yielded the TCR library. The data were obtained in a study of regulatory T cells in long-lasting Graves disease. From germline, CDR1 is SGDLS and CDR2 YYNGEE. This CDR3 has 14 residues. V lost 0 bases and J lost 3; bases outside the gene matches: 0. These same records also appear under a second study, on T cells in Graves' hyperthyroidism and ophthalmopathy. As reported in that work: Patients with uncontrolled infections, other autoimmune diseases, pregnancy or lactation were excluded. HTBI primers were used for first-round RT-PCR of the TCR CDR3.

Specimen: peripheral blood mononuclear cells (PBMCs), collected at new diagnosis, from a patient treated with antithyroid drugs. The chain links TRBV9 to TRBJ2-7, with 10 positions matching TRBD1. This clonotype originated in a man aged 25 to 40 with Graves disease. CDR3: CASSVGDRGYEQYF. CDR3 DNA sequence: TGTGCCAGCAGCGTAGGGGACAGGGGCTACGAGCAGTACTTC.